This T cell receptor beta chain is from a study of cytomegalovirus exposure and HLA in healthy donors. On the study more broadly: A preliminary data release comprised tens of millions of unique TCRs obtained from HLA-typed donors. Caucasian-associated ancestry cluster membership applied to about 83% of nearly 400 genotyped donors. General study results and limits: Accounts indicate the classifier identified cytomegalovirus status with strong specificity and sensitivity. Within an earlier analysis, most TCR beta V segments proved productive either about 87% or about 30% of the time.

PCR was performed using 60 Vbeta and 13 Jbeta primers. Method: immunoSEQ multiplex PCR; TCRdb's copy keeps in-frame clones and lacks some. Found here are nearly 110,000 clones, roughly four fifths of them singletons; the top ten hold about 1.6%. As to this clone: Its antigen remains unknown.

The sequencing sample was made of PBMCs. The origin of this receptor is a man aged 45-65 years in good health and CMV-seronegative.

CDR3 nucleotides: TGTGCCAGCTCTCAACGGGAATCCTATAATTCACCCCTCCACTTT. Protein sequence: CASSQRESYNSPLHF. This chain links TRBV18 with TRBJ1-6; D is unclear. Germline CDR1 is KGHSH and CDR2 is LQKENI. The CDR3 has 15 residues. Trimming shortened V by 6 bases and J by 1 base, and 10 bases separated the two germline ends.